This record concerns one TCR beta chain sequence. It was during active infection that Seattle patients were enrolled and then longitudinally followed. The source of the sample is a study of blood T cell repertoires in COVID-19. About the study: The analysed material was cDNA or gDNA that came from T cells, B-cell-depleted T cells, or PBMCs.

V shed 0 bases and J shed 2 bases, with 8 bases lying between them. The length of the CDR3 is 15 residues. CDR1 is LGHDT, CDR2 YNNKEL, per germline (reference sequence). Original methodology: The assay estimated nucleated cells by amplifying reference gene primers. TCRdb's table, derived via immunoSEQ multiplex PCR, lists solely in-frame clones and lacks some. That table is the source of V, J and clone size, and D and trimming were worked out from the DNA. The repertoire holds some 320,000 clones, with around 92% as singletons. This chain connects TRBV3-1 (or the pseudogene TRBV3-2) to TRBJ1-3, with D maybe TRBD1 (5 bases). The specimen was peripheral blood. This TCR derives from a woman aged 30 to 39 with COVID-19, enrolled during active disease. Written as DNA, the CDR3 is TGTGCCAGCAGCCAAGAGGGGACTGCTGGAAACACCATATATTTT. It codes for CASSQEGTAGNTIYF.